This TCR beta chain was obtained from a study of Tregs in tolerant kidney transplant recipients. Looking at the study overall: A 3-day belatacept mixed lymphocyte reaction, sometimes plus 5-day graft donor restimulation, preceded CD4+CD25+CD127- sorting.

Here immunoSEQ multiplex PCR was the method, and the copy in TCRdb shows in-frame clones only, minus some. The sample lists roughly 40,000 clones, 95% seen once, with roughly 0.34% in the top ten. Germline V gives CDR1 SNHLY, CDR2 FYNNEI. V was shortened by 1 base and J by 4 bases, with 15 bases between the two germline ends. CDR3 length: 16 amino acids. In regard to this clone: Its antigen is not known.

Study-level points and caveats: This study did not directly address biological reproducibility. The most relevant donor-specific Treg TCRbeta repertoire apparently came from expansion with activated donor B cells.

This chain joins TRBV2 and TRBJ2-3; a weak D match, TRBD1 (5 bases). Material for sequencing was Tregs from blood cultured with allogeneic cells. The sequence was obtained from a human donor in good health. CDR3 in DNA: TGTGCCAGCAGTGAAGGTCGACCAGGGCCCCCAGATACGCAGTATTTT. Its translation: CASSEGRPGPPDTQYF. Filled out from reference TRBV2 and TRBJ2-3, the complete variable domain reads EPEVTQTPSHQVTQMGQEVILRCVPISNHLYFYWYRQILGQKVEFLVSFYNNEISEKSEIFDDQFSVERPDGSNFTLKIRSTKLEDSAMYFCASSEGRPGPPDTQYFGPGTRLTVL.